The rows below give T cell receptor beta chains drawn from one sample of a study of T cells after yellow fever vaccination. TCRdb analysed the 5' RACE reads with MiXCR anew, one entry per CDR3 protein. The sample lists about 340,000 distinct CDR3 sequences, roughly 4% occurring once. Sequenced here: PBMCs, sampled 5 days after the yellow fever booster vaccination. These receptors all stem from a man younger than 30 who received the YFV17D yellow fever vaccine. Both conserved end residues are part of each CDR3. A D gene is named only where the DNA matches it firmly. Size is omitted from some rows. Given values are once, few, many or a class for expanded clones.

few TRBJ1-2 TRBV6-5 TRBD1 CASSYSTGRYGYTF TGTGCCAGCAGTTACTCGACAGGGCGGTATGGCTACACCTTC
many TRBJ2-5 TRBV4-2 TRBD2 CASSPGRGVTQYF TGTGCCAGCAGCCCCGGGAGGGGAGTGACCCAGTACTTC
many TRBJ2-3 TRBV3-1 - CASSQVAGAPDTQYF TGTGCCAGCAGCCAAGTGGCGGGGGCACCCGATACGCAGTATTTT
many TRBJ1-1 TRBV6-2/TRBV6-3 - CASSYQDTEAFF TGTGCCAGCAGTTACCAGGACACTGAAGCTTTCTTT
- TRBJ2-7 TRBV20-1 TRBD2 CSARPPAGHTYEQYF TGCAGTGCTCGCCCTCCAGCGGGGCACACCTACGAGCAGTACTTC
many TRBJ2-1 TRBV5-1 - CASSPAGQGGYNEQFF TGCGCCAGCAGCCCAGCTGGGCAGGGGGGTTACAATGAGCAGTTCTTC
few TRBJ2-5 TRBV5-1 - CASSPRGPHGETQYF TGCGCCAGCAGCCCCAGGGGACCCCATGGGGAGACCCAGTACTTC
- TRBJ1-5 TRBV6-5 TRBD1 CASSYTGQGSLQPQHF TGTGCCAGCAGTTACACGGGACAGGGATCGCTTCAGCCCCAGCATTTT
few TRBJ2-7 TRBV7-8 - CASSLEAGVEQYF TGTGCCAGCAGCTTAGAGGCGGGCGTCGAGCAGTACTTC
many TRBJ2-3 TRBV5-1 TRBD1 CASSQDRGSDTQYF TGCGCCAGCAGCCAGGACAGGGGGTCAGATACGCAGTATTTT
many TRBJ2-5 TRBV28 TRBD2 CASSLHLGRGRETQYF TGTGCCAGCAGTTTACATCTCGGGAGGGGGAGGGAGACCCAGTACTTC
- TRBJ1-2 TRBV3-1 - CASSPISGAQDGYTF TGTGCCAGCAGCCCCATATCAGGGGCGCAAGATGGCTACACCTTC
many TRBJ2-5 TRBV6-2/TRBV6-3 - CASRQVSSRETQYF TGTGCCAGCAGACAGGTATCAAGTCGGGAGACCCAGTACTTC
few TRBJ1-2 TRBV20-1 - CSARGPGQYRYTF TGCAGTGCTAGAGGGCCAGGACAGTATCGCTACACCTTC
few TRBJ1-4 TRBV20-1 - CSARDPILARKLFF TGCAGTGCTAGAGACCCTATTTTGGCGCGAAAACTGTTTTTT
few TRBJ2-3 TRBV14 TRBD1 CASSQARDRGTDTQYF TGTGCCAGCAGCCAAGCCCGGGACAGGGGTACAGATACGCAGTATTTT
many TRBJ2-5 TRBV7-3 TRBD2 CASSNGGAGQTQYF TGTGCCAGCAGCAACGGGGGGGCCGGGCAGACCCAGTACTTC
- TRBJ1-5 TRBV10-3 - CATMERVENQPQHF TGTGCCACCATGGAGAGGGTGGAAAATCAGCCCCAGCATTTT
- TRBJ2-3 TRBV5-1 TRBD1 CASSEQGATDTQYF TGCGCCAGCAGCGAACAGGGGGCGACAGATACGCAGTATTTT
many TRBJ2-2 TRBV11-2 - CASSLVQLASRELFF TGTGCCAGCAGCTTAGTCCAGTTAGCATCCCGGGAGCTGTTTTTT
many TRBJ2-1 TRBV11-2 - CASSLDFEQFF TGTGCCAGCAGCTTAGACTTTGAGCAGTTCTTC
few TRBJ1-4 TRBV7-9 - CASSLRGLWGLPNEKLFF TGTGCCAGCAGCTTACGTGGCCTTTGGGGTTTGCCTAATGAAAAACTGTTTTTT
many TRBJ1-5 TRBV7-2 - CASSRQRVQPQHF TGTGCCAGCAGCCGGCAAAGGGTTCAGCCCCAGCATTTT
few TRBJ1-3 TRBV7-9 - CASSWDFGGAQLGNTIYF TGTGCCAGCAGTTGGGACTTCGGAGGGGCTCAACTCGGAAACACCATATATTTT
few TRBJ2-7 TRBV3-1 - CASSQEGILYEQYF TGTGCCAGCAGCCAAGAAGGGATTCTCTACGAGCAGTACTTC
many TRBJ1-5 TRBV20-1 TRBD1 CSARRGQGNQPQHF TGCAGTGCCCGACGGGGACAGGGCAATCAGCCCCAGCATTTT
- TRBJ2-5 TRBV29-1 - CSVEEGRAGGQETQYF TGCAGCGTTGAAGAGGGCAGAGCCGGGGGCCAAGAGACCCAGTACTTC
few TRBJ2-1 TRBV20-1 - CSARESEQFF TGCAGTGCTAGAGAAAGTGAGCAGTTCTTC
- TRBJ1-3 TRBV6-6 TRBD1 CASRRDRPGNTIYF TGTGCCAGCAGACGGGACAGGCCTGGAAACACCATATATTTT
many TRBJ1-5 TRBV14 - CASSRGSKSWNQPQHF TGTGCCAGCAGCCGCGGAAGTAAGTCCTGGAATCAGCCCCAGCATTTT
many TRBJ2-7 TRBV3-1 - CASSQEGEGDRSYEQYF TGTGCCAGCAGCCAAGAAGGTGAGGGGGACCGGTCCTACGAGCAGTACTTC
- TRBJ1-2 TRBV5-4 - CASSLDSHYGYTF TGTGCCAGCAGCTTGGACAGCCACTATGGCTACACCTTC
many TRBJ2-3 TRBV5-1 TRBD2 CASSPGTSGNTDTQYF TGCGCCAGCAGCCCAGGGACTAGCGGAAACACAGATACGCAGTATTTT
- TRBJ2-3 TRBV9 TRBD1 CASSVAGAGGTQYF TGTGCCAGCAGCGTAGCCGGGGCAGGGGGTACGCAGTATTTT
many TRBJ1-4 TRBV4-1 - CASSQGSTNEKLFF TGCGCCAGCAGCCAGGGTTCAACTAATGAAAAACTGTTTTTT
- TRBJ2-1 TRBV7-2 - CASSLLGTRSYNEQFF TGTGCCAGCAGCTTATTAGGGACTCGTTCCTACAATGAGCAGTTCTTC
many TRBJ1-3 TRBV10-3 - CAITERAGNTIYF TGTGCCATCACGGAGAGGGCTGGAAACACCATATATTTT
many TRBJ1-3 TRBV9 - CASSVAGTGNTIYF TGTGCCAGCAGCGTAGCAGGGACTGGAAACACCATATATTTT
- TRBJ2-5 TRBV6-1 TRBD1 CASRSLRGKETQYF TGTGCCAGCAGATCCCTCAGGGGGAAGGAGACCCAGTACTTC
many TRBJ2-3 TRBV20-1 - CSAGGTRSADTQYF TGCAGTGCTGGGGGGACACGAAGCGCAGATACGCAGTATTTT
- TRBJ1-4 TRBV5-6 TRBD1 CASSADRDRGPEEKLFF TGTGCCAGCAGCGCGGACCGGGACAGGGGGCCTGAGGAAAAACTGTTTTTT
- TRBJ1-1 TRBV11-2 - CASSSRGAMNTEAFF TGTGCCAGCAGCTCGAGGGGAGCCATGAACACTGAAGCTTTCTTT
few TRBJ2-1 TRBV5-1 - CASSPDTDNEQFF TGCGCCAGCAGCCCGGACACCGACAATGAGCAGTTCTTC
many TRBJ2-5 TRBV5-1 - CASSPDPGDQTQYF TGCGCCAGCAGCCCCGACCCCGGGGATCAGACCCAGTACTTC
- TRBJ1-1 TRBV7-7 - CASSLEEGGEAFF TGTGCTAGCAGCTTAGAAGAGGGAGGGGAAGCTTTCTTT
- TRBJ2-5 TRBV9 - CASSVLDGLEETQYF TGTGCCAGCAGCGTACTGGACGGGCTTGAAGAGACCCAGTACTTC
few TRBJ1-5 TRBV6-2/TRBV6-3 TRBD1 CASSYNRDRGLRNQPQHF TGTGCCAGCAGTTACAACCGGGACAGGGGCCTTCGCAATCAGCCCCAGCATTTT
many TRBJ2-5 TRBV14 TRBD2 CASSRLAGADQTQYF TGTGCCAGCAGCCGACTAGCGGGGGCGGACCAGACCCAGTACTTC
- TRBJ1-5 TRBV27 TRBD1 CASSSDRGYQPQHF TGTGCCAGCAGTTCCGACAGGGGATACCAGCCCCAGCATTTT
- TRBJ1-1 TRBV7-9 - CASRGTIRGTEAFF TGTGCCAGCAGAGGGACGATTCGGGGCACTGAAGCTTTCTTT
few TRBJ1-1 TRBV19 TRBD1 CASRDREEAFF TGTGCCAGCCGGGACAGGGAGGAAGCTTTCTTT
few TRBJ2-1 TRBV12-3/TRBV12-4 - CASSFRAEGWNEQFF TGTGCCAGCAGTTTTAGGGCGGAGGGTTGGAATGAGCAGTTCTTC